The 18 T cell receptor beta chains reported below all come from one sample, sequenced in a study of Graves' ophthalmopathy and Graves' hyperthyroidism. The sequenced template was RNA, covering the TCR beta CDR3 region. Second-round multiplex PCR came after a first-round RT-PCR that employed HTBI primers. TCRdb reanalysed the multiplex PCR reads using MiXCR and keeps one entry per CDR3 protein. Of 600,000 to 700,000 distinct CDR3 sequences detected, roughly 41% appear once; the ten largest clones hold 2.5% to 3.5%. Sequencing used peripheral blood. The receptors stem from an adult man with Graves' ophthalmopathy.

The chain recombines TRBV10-3 with TRBJ2-5, with a possible D match to TRBD2 (5 bases). The CDR3 consists of 15 residues. The germline CDR1 and CDR2 sequences are ENHRY and SYGVKD. V was pared by 4 bases and J by 2 bases, with 14 bases between. The CDR3 is CAISASMAEQETQYF. CDR3 sequence (DNA): TGTGCCATCAGTGCTAGCATGGCCGAGCAAGAGACCCAGTACTTC.

This chain links TRBV19 with TRBJ1-2; weak D call: TRBD1 (5 bases). Germline CDR1 is LNHDA and CDR2 is SQIVND (reference sequence). The ends were cut back, 9 bases at V and 6 bases at J, with 17 bases in the middle. The CDR3 loop spans 13 amino acids. The CDR3 reads CASSHAGTNGYTF. The CDR3 DNA sequence: TGTGCCAGCAGCCACGCCGGGACGAATGGCTACACCTTC.

This clonotype occurred a few times. This chain uses TRBV29-1 with TRBJ2-1; D not resolved. The V gene lost 7 bases and the J gene lost 5 bases, with 15 bases spanning the gap. CDR3 size: 13 residues. Germline assignment: CDR1 SQVTM and CDR2 ANQGSEA. This CDR3 is CSAIGRINNEQFF. DNA of the CDR3: TGCAGCGCCATAGGCAGGATAAACAATGAGCAGTTCTTC.

This clonotype occurred a few times. The chain is built from TRBV6-5 and TRBJ2-7, with 7 nucleotides matching TRBD2. Germline assignment: CDR1 MNHEY and CDR2 SVGAGI. The CDR3 sequence is 15 residues long. J lost 3 bases, V lost 0 bases, and 5 bases had no gene match. CDR3 DNA: TGTGCCAGCAGTTACTCGGGAGGGTTGGGCTACGAGCAGTACTTC. Encoded protein: CASSYSGGLGYEQYF.

This chain links TRBV10-3 with TRBJ1-6, with D uncertain. V was cut by 7 bases and J by 10 bases, with 14 bases left in between. This CDR3 is 13 amino acids long. Looked up from germline, CDR1 is ENHRY and CDR2 is SYGVKD. The CDR3 coding sequence is TGTGCCATCAAGGGCCAAGGAGACTCACCCCTCCACTTT. Translating gives CAIKGQGDSPLHF.

The chain carries TRBV10-3 and TRBJ2-6; 7 bases match TRBD1. This CDR3 is built from 16 residues. Germline V lookup: CDR1 ENHRY, CDR2 SYGVKD. Trimming cost V 0 bases and J 11 bases; bases outside gene matches: 10. Here the CDR3 reads CAISESTGQGVYVLTF. CDR3 DNA sequence: TGTGCCATCAGTGAGTCGACAGGGCAAGGGGTTTACGTCCTGACTTTC.

This chain connects TRBV11-1 to TRBJ2-3; 7 nucleotides align to TRBD1. The trim removed 5 bases at V and 1 base at J, leaving 3 bases unmatched. The length of the CDR3 is 14 residues. Per the germline V gene, CDR1 is SGHAT and CDR2 is FQDESV (reference sequence). The CDR3 sequence is CASSTGTGTDTQYF. CDR3 bases: TGTGCCAGCAGCACGGGGACAGGCACAGATACGCAGTATTTT.

In this sample, this clonotype turned up once. A much bigger clone sits one base away, suggesting this may be a read error. The CDR3 region has the DNA TGTGCCATCAGTCGGACTATTCGAAAGACCCAGTACTTC. Protein product: CAISRTIRKTQYF. The V and J genes are TRBV10-3 and TRBJ2-5; TRBD2 might be the D (6 bases). The ends were cut back, 5 bases at V and 6 bases at J, with 13 bases in the middle. This CDR3 has 13 amino acids. The germline V gene encodes CDR1 ENHRY and CDR2 SYGVKD.

A note on this clonotype: This could be a read error, since a much larger clone is one nucleotide away. This chain connects TRBV7-9 to TRBJ1-2, with no clear D. Germline V gene lookup returns CDR1 SEHNR and CDR2 FQNEAQ (reference sequence). The CDR3 consists of 16 residues. CDR3 in amino acids: CASGLAASVGDYGYTF. In nucleotides, the CDR3 is TGTGCCAGCGGCTTAGCAGCATCGGTAGGTGACTATGGCTACACCTTC. Full variable domain (rest looked up from reference TRBV7-9 and TRBJ1-2): DTGVSQNPRHKITKRGQNVTFRCDPISEHNRLYWYRQTLGQGPEFLTYFQNEAQLEKSRLLSDRFSAERPKGSFSTLEIQRTEQGDSAMYLCASGLAASVGDYGYTFGSGTRLTVV.

This clonotype was found many times. The chain is built from TRBV9 and TRBJ2-5, with D possibly being TRBD1 (5 bases). The CDR3 spans 12 residues. Trimming shortened V by 3 bases and J by 5 bases, and 8 bases separated the two germline ends. Germline V CDR1 and CDR2: SGDLS, YYNGEE. The CDR3 coding sequence is TGTGCCAGCAGCGAGGGGTGGGAGACCCAGTACTTC. This encodes CASSEGWETQYF.

This clonotype has at least ten counts. This rearrangement joins TRBV10-3 to TRBJ1-3; D might be TRBD1 (5 bases). The V gene's germline CDR1 is ENHRY and CDR2 SYGVKD. The CDR3 totals 14 residues. With 6 bases removed from V and 0 bases from J, the gap between germline ends came to 9 bases. The CDR3 spells CAIRGGDSGNTIYF. The CDR3 nucleotides are TGTGCCATCAGGGGGGGGGACTCTGGAAACACCATATATTTT.

The rearrangement joins TRBV5-4 to TRBJ1-4; D is undetermined. CDR3 size: 16 residues. In germline, CDR1 is SGHNT, CDR2 YYREEE (reference sequence). V dropped 5 bases and J dropped 8 bases, with 22 bases sitting between them. CDR3 region: CASSYLAAEVGEKLFF. CDR3 bases: TGTGCCAGCAGTTACCTCGCGGCAGAGGTGGGGGAAAAACTGTTTTTT.

This clonotype is a singleton in its sample. The chain uses TRBV7-9 and TRBJ2-5, with 7 bases fitting TRBD2. From germline, CDR1 is SEHNR and CDR2 FQNEAQ (reference sequence). This CDR3 has 16 residues. The V gene end was trimmed by 6 bases and the J gene end by 5 bases; junction bases not matched to a gene: 15. CDR3 bases: TGTGCCAGCAGTTACGTCGGGGCGGGGGTGCGGGAGACCCAGTACTTC. Translation: CASSYVGAGVRETQYF. Supplemented by reference TRBV7-9 and TRBJ2-5, the full variable domain reads DTGVSQNPRHKITKRGQNVTFRCDPISEHNRLYWYRQTLGQGPEFLTYFQNEAQLEKSRLLSDRFSAERPKGSFSTLEIQRTEQGDSAMYLCASSYVGAGVRETQYFGPGTRLLVL.

This clonotype has a count of ten or more. The chain employs TRBV29-1 and TRBJ1-5; TRBD1 aligns across 8 bases. The germline V gene has CDR1 SQVTM and CDR2 ANQGSEA. CDR3 length equals 15 residues. The ends lost 4 bases at V and 4 bases at J; junction bases unmatched: 9. CDR3 sequence (DNA): TGCAGCGTTGCCTTCGGGACAGGCGCGAATCAGCCCCAGCATTTT. Its protein product is CSVAFGTGANQPQHF.

This clonotype was found many times. This chain connects TRBV7-8 to TRBJ2-2; maybe TRBD2 (6 bases). V lost 2 bases and J 2 bases, leaving 9 bases between the germline ends. Germline V gene lookup returns CDR1 SGHVS and CDR2 FQNEAQ. The CDR3 sequence is 15 residues long. The CDR3 is CASSLLRGNTGELFF. The CDR3 DNA sequence: TGTGCCAGCAGCTTATTGCGGGGAAACACCGGGGAGCTGTTTTTT.

V and J are TRBV29-1 and TRBJ2-5; a possible D gene is TRBD1 (6 bases). The germline gives CDR1 SQVTM, CDR2 ANQGSEA. The CDR3 totals 10 residues. CDR3 coding DNA: TGCAGTCGGCAGGGGGAGACCCAGTACTTC. Translating gives CSRQGETQYF.

The chain employs TRBV7-9 and TRBJ1-2; 7 bases map to TRBD1. CDR1 is SEHNR, CDR2 FQNEAQ, per germline (reference sequence). With 5 bases clipped from V and 4 bases from J, the junction kept 7 bases outside the gene matches. This CDR3 has 14 amino acids. The CDR3 bases are TGTGCCAGCAGCCTGGGACAGTCAATCTATGGCTACACCTTC. It translates to CASSLGQSIYGYTF.

J is TRBJ2-5 and V is TRBV20-1, with TRBD1 matching over 8 bases. The CDR3 totals 14 residues. Trimming at V came to 3 bases and at J to 9 bases, leaving 12 bases not matched to a gene. Germline V gene sequence: CDR1 DFQATT, CDR2 SNEGSKA (reference sequence). CDR3 residues: CSASGRQGSRPQYF. DNA of the CDR3: TGCAGTGCTAGCGGACGACAGGGGAGTCGGCCCCAGTACTTC.